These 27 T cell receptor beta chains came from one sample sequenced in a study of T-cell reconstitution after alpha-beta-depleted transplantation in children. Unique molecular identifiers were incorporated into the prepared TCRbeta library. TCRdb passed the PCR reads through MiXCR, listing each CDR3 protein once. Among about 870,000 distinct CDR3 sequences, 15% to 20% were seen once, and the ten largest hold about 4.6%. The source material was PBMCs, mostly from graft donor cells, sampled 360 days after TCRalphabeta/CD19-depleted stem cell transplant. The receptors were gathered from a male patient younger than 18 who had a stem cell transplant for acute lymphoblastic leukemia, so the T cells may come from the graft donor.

CDR3 coding DNA: TGCAGTGCGGTGGGACTAGCGGGAGTCGGAGATACGCAGTATTTT. Amino acids: CSAVGLAGVGDTQYF. The rearrangement links TRBV20-1 to TRBJ2-3; 14 bases fit TRBD2. Trimming removed 6 bases from V and 5 bases from J; junction bases left unmatched: 7. The CDR3 loop spans 15 amino acids. Germline V gene sequence: CDR1 DFQATT, CDR2 SNEGSKA (reference sequence).

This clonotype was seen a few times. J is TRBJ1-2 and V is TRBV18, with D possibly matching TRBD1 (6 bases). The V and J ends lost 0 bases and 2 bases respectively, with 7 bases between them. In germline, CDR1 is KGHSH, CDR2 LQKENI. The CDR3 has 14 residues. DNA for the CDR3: TGTGCCAGCTCACCACCCCAGGGGAACTATGGCTACACCTTC. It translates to CASSPPQGNYGYTF.

The CDR3 nucleotides are TGCGCCAGCAGCTTGGAGAGCGGGGACACCATCCTCTACAATGAGCAGTTCTTC. Its translation: CASSLESGDTILYNEQFF. The chain recombines TRBV5-1 with TRBJ2-1; D is possibly TRBD2 (7 bases). Looked up from germline, CDR1 is SGHRS and CDR2 is YFSETQ. CDR3 length: 18 residues. Trimming stripped 0 bases from V and 3 bases from J, with 19 bases between.

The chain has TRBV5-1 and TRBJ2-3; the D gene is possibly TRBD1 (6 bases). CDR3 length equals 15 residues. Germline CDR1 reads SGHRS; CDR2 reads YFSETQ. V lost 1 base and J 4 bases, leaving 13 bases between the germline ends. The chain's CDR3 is CASSLRYRDPDTQYF. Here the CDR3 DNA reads TGCGCCAGCAGCTTGCGATACAGGGATCCAGATACGCAGTATTTT.

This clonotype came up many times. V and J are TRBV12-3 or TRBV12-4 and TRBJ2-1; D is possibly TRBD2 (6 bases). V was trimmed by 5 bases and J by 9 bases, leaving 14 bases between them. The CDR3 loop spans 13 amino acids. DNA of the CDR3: TGTGCCAGCAGTGGGATCCAGCGGGCTGAGCAGTTCTTC. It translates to CASSGIQRAEQFF.

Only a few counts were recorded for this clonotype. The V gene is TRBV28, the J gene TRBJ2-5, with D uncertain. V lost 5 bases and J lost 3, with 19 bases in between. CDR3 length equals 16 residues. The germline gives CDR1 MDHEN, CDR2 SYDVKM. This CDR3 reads CASSQQILGWKETQYF. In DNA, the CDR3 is TGTGCCAGCAGTCAACAGATACTCGGGTGGAAAGAGACCCAGTACTTC.

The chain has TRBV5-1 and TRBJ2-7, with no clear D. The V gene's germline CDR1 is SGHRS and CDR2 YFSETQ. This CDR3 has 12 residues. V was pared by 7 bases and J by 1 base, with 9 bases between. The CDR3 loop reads CASGSYSYEQYF. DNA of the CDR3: TGCGCCAGCGGGTCATATTCCTACGAGCAGTACTTC. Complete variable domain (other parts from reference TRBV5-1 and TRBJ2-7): KAGVTQTPRYLIKTRGQQVTLSCSPISGHRSVSWYQQTPGQGLQFLFEYFSETQRNKGNFPGRFSGRQFSNSRSEMNVSTLELGDSALYLCASGSYSYEQYFGPGTRLTVT.

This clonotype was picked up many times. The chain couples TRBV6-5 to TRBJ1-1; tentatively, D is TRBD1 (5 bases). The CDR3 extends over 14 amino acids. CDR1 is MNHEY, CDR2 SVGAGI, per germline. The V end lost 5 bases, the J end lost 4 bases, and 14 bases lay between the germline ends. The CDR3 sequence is CASSLGGRFTEAFF. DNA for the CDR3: TGTGCCAGCAGTCTGGGGGGGAGGTTCACTGAAGCTTTCTTT.

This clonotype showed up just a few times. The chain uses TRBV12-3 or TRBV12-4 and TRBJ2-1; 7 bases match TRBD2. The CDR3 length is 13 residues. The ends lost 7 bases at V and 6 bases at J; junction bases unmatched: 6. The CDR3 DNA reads TGTGCCAGCACGTTCGGGACTACCAATGAGCAGTTCTTC. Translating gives CASTFGTTNEQFF.

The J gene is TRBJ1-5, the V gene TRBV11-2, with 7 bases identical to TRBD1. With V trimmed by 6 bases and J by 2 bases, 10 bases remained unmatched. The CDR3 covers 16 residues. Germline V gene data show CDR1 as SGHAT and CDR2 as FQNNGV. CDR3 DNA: TGTGCCAGCAGGGGAGGGGGCGGCAGGGGCAATCAGCCCCAGCATTTT. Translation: CASRGGGGRGNQPQHF. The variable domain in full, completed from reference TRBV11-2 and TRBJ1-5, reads EAGVAQSPRYKIIEKRQSVAFWCNPISGHATLYWYQQILGQGPKLLIQFQNNGVVDDSQLPKDRFSAERLKGVDSTLKIQPAKLEDSAVYLCASRGGGGRGNQPQHFGDGTRLSIL.

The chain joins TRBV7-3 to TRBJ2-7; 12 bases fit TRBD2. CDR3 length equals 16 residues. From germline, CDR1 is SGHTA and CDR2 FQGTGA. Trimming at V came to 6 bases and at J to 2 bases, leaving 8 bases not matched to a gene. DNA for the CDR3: TGTGCCAGCAGACCCCTCGGACTAGCGGGACCCTACGAGCAGTACTTC. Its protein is CASRPLGLAGPYEQYF.

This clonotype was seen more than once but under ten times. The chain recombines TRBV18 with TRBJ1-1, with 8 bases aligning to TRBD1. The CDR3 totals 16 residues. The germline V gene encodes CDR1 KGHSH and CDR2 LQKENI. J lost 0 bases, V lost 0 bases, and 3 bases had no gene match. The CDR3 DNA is TGTGCCAGCTCACCACCTCGGGGACAGGTGAACACTGAAGCTTTCTTT. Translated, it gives CASSPPRGQVNTEAFF.

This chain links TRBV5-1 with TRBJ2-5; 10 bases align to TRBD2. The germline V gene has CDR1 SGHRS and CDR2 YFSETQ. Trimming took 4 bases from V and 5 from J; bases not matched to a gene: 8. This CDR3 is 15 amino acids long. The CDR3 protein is CASSIVLAGVETQYF. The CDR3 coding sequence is TGCGCCAGCAGCATCGTCCTAGCGGGAGTTGAGACCCAGTACTTC.

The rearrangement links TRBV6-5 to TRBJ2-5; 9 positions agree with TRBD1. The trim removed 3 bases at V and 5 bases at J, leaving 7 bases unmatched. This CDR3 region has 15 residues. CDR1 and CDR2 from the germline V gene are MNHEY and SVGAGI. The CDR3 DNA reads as TGTGCCAGCAGTTATGGGGACAGGGTTGGGGAGACCCAGTACTTC. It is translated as CASSYGDRVGETQYF.

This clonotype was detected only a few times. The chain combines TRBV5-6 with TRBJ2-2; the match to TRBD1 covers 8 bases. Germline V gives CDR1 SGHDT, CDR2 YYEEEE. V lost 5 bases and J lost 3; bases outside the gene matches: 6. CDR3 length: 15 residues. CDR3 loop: CASSIPGGHTGELFF. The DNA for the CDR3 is TGTGCCAGCAGTATACCAGGGGGCCACACCGGGGAGCTGTTTTTT.

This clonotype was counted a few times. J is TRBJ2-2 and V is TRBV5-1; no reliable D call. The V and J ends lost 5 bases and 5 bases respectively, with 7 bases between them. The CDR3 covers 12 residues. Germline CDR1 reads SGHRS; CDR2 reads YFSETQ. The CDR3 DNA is TGCGCCAGCAGGGCTCCGACCGGGGAGCTGTTTTTT. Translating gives CASRAPTGELFF.

The CDR3 coding sequence is TGTGCCAGCAGTTACTCCGGACTAGCGGGGCGACGGGCGGGCTACGAGCAGTACTTC. It yields the protein CASSYSGLAGRRAGYEQYF. This chain uses TRBV6-5 with TRBJ2-7, with TRBD2 identical over 12 bases. Unmatched junction bases numbered 12, after V lost 0 bases and J lost 3 bases. This CDR3 has 19 residues. Germline CDR1 is MNHEY and CDR2 is SVGAGI.

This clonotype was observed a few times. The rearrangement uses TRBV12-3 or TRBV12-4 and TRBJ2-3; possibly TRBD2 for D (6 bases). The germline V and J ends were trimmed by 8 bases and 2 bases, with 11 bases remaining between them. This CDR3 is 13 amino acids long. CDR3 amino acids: CASLSGYTDTQYF. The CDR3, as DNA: TGTGCCAGCCTGAGCGGGTACACAGATACGCAGTATTTT.

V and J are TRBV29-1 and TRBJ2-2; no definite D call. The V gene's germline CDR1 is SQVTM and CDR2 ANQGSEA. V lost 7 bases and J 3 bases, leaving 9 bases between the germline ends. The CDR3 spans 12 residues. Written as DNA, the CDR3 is TGCAGCGGGAGTAGGGACACCGGGGAGCTGTTTTTT. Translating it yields CSGSRDTGELFF.

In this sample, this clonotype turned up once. The CDR3: CASSSNRAVRETQYF. For the CDR3, the DNA is TGCGCCAGCAGCTCTAACAGGGCCGTACGGGAGACCCAGTACTTC. V is TRBV5-1 and J is TRBJ2-5, with D possibly being TRBD1 (6 bases). The CDR3 is 15 residues long. Trimming pared 3 bases from V and 5 bases from J, leaving 17 bases between. Germline V CDR1 and CDR2: SGHRS, YFSETQ.

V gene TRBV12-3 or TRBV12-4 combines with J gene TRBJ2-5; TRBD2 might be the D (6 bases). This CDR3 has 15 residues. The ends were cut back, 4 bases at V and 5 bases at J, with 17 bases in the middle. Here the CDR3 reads CASSSLGGGKETQYF. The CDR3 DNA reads TGTGCCAGCAGTTCCTTGGGTGGGGGGAAGGAGACCCAGTACTTC.

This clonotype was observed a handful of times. The CDR3 DNA follows: TGTGCCAGCAGCCTACTAGTAACTAGCACAGATACGCAGTATTTT. Translated: CASSLLVTSTDTQYF. V usage is TRBV11-2 and J usage is TRBJ2-3, with a weak D call TRBD2 (5 bases). Per germline, CDR1 SGHAT and CDR2 FQNNGV. V lost 5 bases to trimming and J lost 0 bases, with 12 bases between them. The CDR3 totals 15 residues.

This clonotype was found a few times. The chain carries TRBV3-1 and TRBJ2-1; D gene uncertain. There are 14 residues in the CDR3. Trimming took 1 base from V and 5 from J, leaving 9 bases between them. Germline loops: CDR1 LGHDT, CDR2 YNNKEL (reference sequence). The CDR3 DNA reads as TGTGCCAGCAGCCAAGTCCCGGTTGACAATGAGCAGTTCTTC. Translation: CASSQVPVDNEQFF.

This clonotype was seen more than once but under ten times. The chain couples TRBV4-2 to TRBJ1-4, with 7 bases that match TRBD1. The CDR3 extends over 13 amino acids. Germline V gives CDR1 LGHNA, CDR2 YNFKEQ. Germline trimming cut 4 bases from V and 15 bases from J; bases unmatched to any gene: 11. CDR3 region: CASSPSPRQGMFF. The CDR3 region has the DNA TGTGCCAGCAGCCCTTCTCCGAGACAGGGAATGTTTTTT.

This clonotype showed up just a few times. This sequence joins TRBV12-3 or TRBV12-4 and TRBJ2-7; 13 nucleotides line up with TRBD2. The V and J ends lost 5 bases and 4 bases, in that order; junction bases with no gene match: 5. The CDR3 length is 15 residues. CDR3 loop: CASSRLAGGMYEQYF. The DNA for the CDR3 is TGTGCCAGCAGTAGACTAGCGGGAGGAATGTACGAGCAGTACTTC.

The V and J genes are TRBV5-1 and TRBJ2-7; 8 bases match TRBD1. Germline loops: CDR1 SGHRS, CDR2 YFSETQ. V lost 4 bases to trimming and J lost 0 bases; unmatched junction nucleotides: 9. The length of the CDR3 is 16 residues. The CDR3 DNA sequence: TGCGCCAGCAGCGGTGGACAGGGTCAGAGCTCCTACGAGCAGTACTTC. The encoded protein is CASSGGQGQSSYEQYF.

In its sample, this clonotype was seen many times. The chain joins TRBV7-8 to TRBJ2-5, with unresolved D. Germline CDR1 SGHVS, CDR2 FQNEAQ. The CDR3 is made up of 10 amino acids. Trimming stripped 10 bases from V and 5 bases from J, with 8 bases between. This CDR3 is CATLRETQYF. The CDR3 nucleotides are TGTGCCACCCTTCGGGAGACCCAGTACTTC.